This T cell receptor beta chain was observed in a study of OX40 agonist ivuxolimab in advanced cancers. Study-wide points: Averaging showed that CD8+ T cells had more expanded clones than CD4+ did.

This CDR3 spans 15 amino acids. Germline CDR1 MNHNS, CDR2 SASEGT. With V trimmed by 6 bases and J by 4 bases, 8 bases remained unmatched. The table came from immunoSEQ multiplex PCR; TCRdb's copy has only in-frame clones and leaves some out. The repertoire holds roughly 71,000 clones, with around 73% as singletons. For this clone: Its antigen is undetermined.

The sequence was obtained from an adult with an advanced solid tumor such as melanoma, head and neck, liver or kidney cancer. The chain joins TRBV6-1 to TRBJ2-3; 9 nucleotides match TRBD2. The sample was CD4+ or CD8+ T cells sorted from blood, taken in a trial of the OX40 agonist ivuxolimab. The CDR3 loop reads CASRVSAGGPDTQYF. For the CDR3, the DNA is TGTGCCAGCAGAGTTTCAGCGGGGGGTCCAGATACGCAGTATTTT.